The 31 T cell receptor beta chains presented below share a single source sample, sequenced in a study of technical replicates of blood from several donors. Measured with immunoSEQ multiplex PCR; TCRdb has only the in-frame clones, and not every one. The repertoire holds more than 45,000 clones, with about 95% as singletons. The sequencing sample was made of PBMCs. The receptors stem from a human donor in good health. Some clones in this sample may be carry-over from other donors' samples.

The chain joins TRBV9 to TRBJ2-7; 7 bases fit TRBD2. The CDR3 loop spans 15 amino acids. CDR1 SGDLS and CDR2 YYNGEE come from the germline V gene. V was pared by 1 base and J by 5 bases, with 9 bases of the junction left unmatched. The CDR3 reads CASSVIGGSVNEQYF. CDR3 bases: TGTGCCAGCAGCGTAATCGGCGGGAGTGTCAACGAGCAGTACTTC.

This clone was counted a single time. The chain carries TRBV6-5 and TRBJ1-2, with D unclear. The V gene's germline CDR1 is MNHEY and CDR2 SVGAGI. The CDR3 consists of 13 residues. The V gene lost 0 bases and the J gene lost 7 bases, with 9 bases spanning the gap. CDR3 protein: CASSYSTGIGYTF. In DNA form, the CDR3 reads TGTGCCAGCAGTTACTCGACCGGGATTGGCTACACCTTC.

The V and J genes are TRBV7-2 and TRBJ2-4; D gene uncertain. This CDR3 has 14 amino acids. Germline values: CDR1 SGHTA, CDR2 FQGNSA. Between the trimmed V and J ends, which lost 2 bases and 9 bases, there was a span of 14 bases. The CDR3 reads CASSLNAAAAIQYF. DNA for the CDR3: TGTGCCAGCAGCTTAAATGCGGCCGCCGCCATTCAGTACTTC.

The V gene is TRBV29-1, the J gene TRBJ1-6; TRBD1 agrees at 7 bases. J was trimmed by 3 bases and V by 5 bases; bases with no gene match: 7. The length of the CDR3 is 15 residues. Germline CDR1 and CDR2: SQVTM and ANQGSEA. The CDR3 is CSVLTGTDYNSPLHF. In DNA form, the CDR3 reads TGCAGCGTTTTAACCGGGACAGACTATAATTCACCCCTCCACTTT.

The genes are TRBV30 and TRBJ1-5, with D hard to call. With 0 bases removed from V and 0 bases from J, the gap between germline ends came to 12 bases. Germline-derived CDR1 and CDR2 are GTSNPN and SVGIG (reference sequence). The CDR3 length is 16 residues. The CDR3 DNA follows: TGTGCCTGGAGTGTACGTGGTCGGTATAGCAATCAGCCCCAGCATTTT. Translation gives CAWSVRGRYSNQPQHF. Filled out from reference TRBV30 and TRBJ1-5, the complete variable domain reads SQTIHQWPATLVQPVGSPLSLECTVEGTSNPNLYWYRQAAGRGLQLLFYSVGIGQISSEVPQNLSASRPQDRQFILSSKKLLLSDSGFYLCAWSVRGRYSNQPQHFGDGTRLSIL.

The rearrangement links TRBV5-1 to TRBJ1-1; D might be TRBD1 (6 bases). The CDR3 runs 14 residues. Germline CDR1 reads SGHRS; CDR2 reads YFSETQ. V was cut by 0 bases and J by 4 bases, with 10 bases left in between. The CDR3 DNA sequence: TGCGCCAGCAGCTTGGGGGGGCTTGGCACTGAAGCTTTCTTT. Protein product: CASSLGGLGTEAFF.

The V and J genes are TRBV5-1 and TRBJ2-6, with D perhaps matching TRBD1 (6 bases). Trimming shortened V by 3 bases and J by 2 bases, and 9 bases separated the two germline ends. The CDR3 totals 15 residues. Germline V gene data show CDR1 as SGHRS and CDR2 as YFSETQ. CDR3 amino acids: CASSWDIPGANVLTF. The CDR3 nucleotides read TGCGCCAGCAGCTGGGACATTCCTGGGGCCAACGTCCTGACTTTC. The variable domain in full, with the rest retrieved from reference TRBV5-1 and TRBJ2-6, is KAGVTQTPRYLIKTRGQQVTLSCSPISGHRSVSWYQQTPGQGLQFLFEYFSETQRNKGNFPGRFSGRQFSNSRSEMNVSTLELGDSALYLCASSWDIPGANVLTFGAGSRLTVL.

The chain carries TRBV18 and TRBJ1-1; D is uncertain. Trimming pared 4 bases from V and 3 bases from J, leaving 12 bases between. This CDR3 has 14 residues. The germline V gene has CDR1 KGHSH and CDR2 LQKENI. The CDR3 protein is CASSLLRVDTEAFF. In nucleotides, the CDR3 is TGTGCCAGCTCACTCCTCCGGGTGGACACTGAAGCTTTCTTT.

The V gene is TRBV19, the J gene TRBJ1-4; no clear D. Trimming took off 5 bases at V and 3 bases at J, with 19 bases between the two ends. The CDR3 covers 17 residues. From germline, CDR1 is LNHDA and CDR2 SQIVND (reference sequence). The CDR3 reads CASSSPDFWSPNEKLFF. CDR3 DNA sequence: TGTGCCAGTAGTTCCCCAGACTTCTGGAGCCCTAATGAAAAACTGTTTTTT. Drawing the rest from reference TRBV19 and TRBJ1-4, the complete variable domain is DGGITQSPKYLFRKEGQNVTLSCEQNLNHDAMYWYRQDPGQGLRLIYYSQIVNDFQKGDIAEGYSVSREKKESFPLTVTSAQKNPTAFYLCASSSPDFWSPNEKLFFGSGTQLSVL.

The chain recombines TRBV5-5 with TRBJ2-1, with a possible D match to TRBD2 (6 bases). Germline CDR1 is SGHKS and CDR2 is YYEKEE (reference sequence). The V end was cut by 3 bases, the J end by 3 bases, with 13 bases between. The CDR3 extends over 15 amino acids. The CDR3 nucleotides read TGTGCCAGCAGCTGGACGGTGGAGGGCTACAATGAGCAGTTCTTC. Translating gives CASSWTVEGYNEQFF.

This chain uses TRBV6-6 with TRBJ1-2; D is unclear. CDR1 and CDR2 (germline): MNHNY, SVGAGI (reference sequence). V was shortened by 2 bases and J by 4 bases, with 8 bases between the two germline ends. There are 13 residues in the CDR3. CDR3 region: CASSYPVGYGYTF. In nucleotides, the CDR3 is TGTGCCAGCAGTTACCCGGTCGGCTATGGCTACACCTTC.

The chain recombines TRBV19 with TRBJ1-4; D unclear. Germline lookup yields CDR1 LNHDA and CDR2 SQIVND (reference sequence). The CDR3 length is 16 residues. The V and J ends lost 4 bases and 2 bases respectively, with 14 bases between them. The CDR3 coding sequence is TGTGCCAGTAGTACGCTAGCGGTGACGACTAATGAAAAACTGTTTTTT. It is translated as CASSTLAVTTNEKLFF.

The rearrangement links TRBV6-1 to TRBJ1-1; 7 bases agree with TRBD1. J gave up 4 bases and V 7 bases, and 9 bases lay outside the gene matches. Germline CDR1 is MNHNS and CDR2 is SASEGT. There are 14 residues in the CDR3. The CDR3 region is CASTSDRAGTEAFF. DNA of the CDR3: TGTGCCAGCACCTCCGACAGGGCGGGCACTGAAGCTTTCTTT.

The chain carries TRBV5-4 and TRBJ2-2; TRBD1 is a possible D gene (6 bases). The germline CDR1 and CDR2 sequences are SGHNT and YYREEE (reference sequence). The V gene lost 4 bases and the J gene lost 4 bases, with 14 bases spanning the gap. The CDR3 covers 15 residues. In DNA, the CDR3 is TGTGCCAGCAGCCCTGGACAGATTGGCACCGGGGAGCTGTTTTTT. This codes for CASSPGQIGTGELFF.

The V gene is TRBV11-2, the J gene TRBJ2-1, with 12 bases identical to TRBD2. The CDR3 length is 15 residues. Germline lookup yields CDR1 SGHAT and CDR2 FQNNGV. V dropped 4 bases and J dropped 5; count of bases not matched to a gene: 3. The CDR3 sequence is CASSSGLAGHNEQFF. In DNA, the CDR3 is TGTGCCAGCAGCTCGGGACTAGCGGGCCACAATGAGCAGTTCTTC.

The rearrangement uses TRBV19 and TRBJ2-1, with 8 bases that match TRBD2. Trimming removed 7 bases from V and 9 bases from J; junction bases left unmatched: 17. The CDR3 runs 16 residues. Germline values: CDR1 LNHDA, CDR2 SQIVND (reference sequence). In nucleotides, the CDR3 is TGTGCCAGTACCACAAAATCCGGCGGGAGGCCCAGTGAGCAGTTCTTC. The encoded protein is CASTTKSGGRPSEQFF.

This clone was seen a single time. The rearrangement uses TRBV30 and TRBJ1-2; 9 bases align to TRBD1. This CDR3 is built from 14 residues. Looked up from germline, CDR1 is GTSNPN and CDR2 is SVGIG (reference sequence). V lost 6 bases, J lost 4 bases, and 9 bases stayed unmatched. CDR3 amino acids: CACSGQGVAYGYTF. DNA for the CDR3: TGTGCCTGCTCGGGACAGGGAGTAGCCTATGGCTACACCTTC.

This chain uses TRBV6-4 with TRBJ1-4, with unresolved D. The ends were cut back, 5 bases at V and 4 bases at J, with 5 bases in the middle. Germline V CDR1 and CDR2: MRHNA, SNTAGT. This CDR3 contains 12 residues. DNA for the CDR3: TGTGCCAGCAGTTCGGTTAATGAAAAACTGTTTTTT. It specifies CASSSVNEKLFF.

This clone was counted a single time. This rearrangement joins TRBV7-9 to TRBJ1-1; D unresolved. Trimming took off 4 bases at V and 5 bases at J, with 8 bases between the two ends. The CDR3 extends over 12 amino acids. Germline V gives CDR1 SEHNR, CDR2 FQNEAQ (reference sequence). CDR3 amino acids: CASSSRGTEAFF. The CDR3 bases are TGTGCCAGCAGCTCGCGGGGTACTGAAGCTTTCTTT. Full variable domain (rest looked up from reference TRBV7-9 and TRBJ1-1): DTGVSQNPRHKITKRGQNVTFRCDPISEHNRLYWYRQTLGQGPEFLTYFQNEAQLEKSRLLSDRFSAERPKGSFSTLEIQRTEQGDSAMYLCASSSRGTEAFFGQGTRLTVV.

This chain's CDR3 is CASSLGGYYNEQFF. The CDR3 DNA is TGTGCCAGCAGCCTCGGGGGTTACTACAATGAGCAGTTCTTC. The rearrangement links TRBV7-7 to TRBJ2-1; D possibly corresponds to TRBD2 (6 bases). CDR3 length equals 14 residues. V shed 5 bases and J shed 3 bases, with 11 bases lying between them. Germline V gene lookup returns CDR1 SSHAT and CDR2 FNYEAQ (reference sequence).

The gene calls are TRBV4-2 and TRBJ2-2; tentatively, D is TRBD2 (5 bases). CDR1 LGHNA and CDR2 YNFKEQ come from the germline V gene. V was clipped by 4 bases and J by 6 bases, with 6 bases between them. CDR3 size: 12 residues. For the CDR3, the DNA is TGTGCCAGCAGCCTCGGGGCCGGGGAGCTGTTTTTT. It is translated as CASSLGAGELFF.

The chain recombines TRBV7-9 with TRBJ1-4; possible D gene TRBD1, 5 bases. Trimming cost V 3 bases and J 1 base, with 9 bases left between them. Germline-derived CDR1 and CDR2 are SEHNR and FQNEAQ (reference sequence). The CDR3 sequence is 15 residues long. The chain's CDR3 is CASSLEGITNEKLFF. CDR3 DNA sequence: TGTGCCAGCAGCTTGGAGGGGATAACTAATGAAAAACTGTTTTTT.

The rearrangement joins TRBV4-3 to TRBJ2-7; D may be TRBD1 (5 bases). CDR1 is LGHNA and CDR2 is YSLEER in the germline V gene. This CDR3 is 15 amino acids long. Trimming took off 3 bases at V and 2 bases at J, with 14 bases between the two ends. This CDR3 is CASSQIQDTPYEQYF. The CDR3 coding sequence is TGCGCCAGCAGCCAGATACAGGATACTCCCTACGAGCAGTACTTC.

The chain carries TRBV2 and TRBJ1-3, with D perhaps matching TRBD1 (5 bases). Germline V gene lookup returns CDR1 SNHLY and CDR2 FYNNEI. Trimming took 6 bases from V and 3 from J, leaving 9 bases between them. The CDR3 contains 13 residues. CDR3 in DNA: TGTGCCAGCAGGGGGCTTGGTGGAAACACCATATATTTT. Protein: CASRGLGGNTIYF.

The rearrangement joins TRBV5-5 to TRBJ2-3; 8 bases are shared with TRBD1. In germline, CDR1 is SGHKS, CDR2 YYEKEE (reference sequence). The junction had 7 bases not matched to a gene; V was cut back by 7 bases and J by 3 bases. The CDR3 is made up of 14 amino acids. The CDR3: CASEGRGRTDTQYF. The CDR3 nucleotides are TGTGCCAGCGAAGGCAGGGGGCGGACAGATACGCAGTATTTT.

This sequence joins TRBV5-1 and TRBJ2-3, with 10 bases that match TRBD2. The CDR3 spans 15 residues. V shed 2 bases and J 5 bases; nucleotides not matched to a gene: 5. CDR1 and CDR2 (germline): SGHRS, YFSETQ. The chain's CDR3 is CASSFLAGEGDTQYF. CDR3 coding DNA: TGCGCCAGCAGCTTTCTAGCGGGGGAGGGAGATACGCAGTATTTT.

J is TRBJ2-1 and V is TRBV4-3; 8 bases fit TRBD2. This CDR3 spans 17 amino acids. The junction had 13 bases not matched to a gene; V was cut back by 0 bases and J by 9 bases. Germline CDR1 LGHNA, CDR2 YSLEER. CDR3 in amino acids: CASSQDPLAGGGLEQFF. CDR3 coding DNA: TGCGCCAGCAGCCAAGACCCTTTGGCGGGGGGCGGGCTTGAGCAGTTCTTC.

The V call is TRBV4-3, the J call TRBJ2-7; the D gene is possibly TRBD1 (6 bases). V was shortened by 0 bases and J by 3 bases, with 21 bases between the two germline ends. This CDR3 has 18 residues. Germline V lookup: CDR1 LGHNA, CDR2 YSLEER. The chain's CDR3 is CASSQDPRGPPPLYEQYF. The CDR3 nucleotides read TGCGCCAGCAGCCAAGACCCCAGGGGACCACCCCCTCTCTACGAGCAGTACTTC.

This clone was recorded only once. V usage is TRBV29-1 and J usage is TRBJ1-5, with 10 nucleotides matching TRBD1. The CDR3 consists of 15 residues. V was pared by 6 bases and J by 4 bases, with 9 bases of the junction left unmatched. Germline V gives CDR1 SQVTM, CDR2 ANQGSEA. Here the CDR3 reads CSVQRGTGENQPQHF. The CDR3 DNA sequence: TGCAGCGTCCAAAGGGGGACAGGGGAAAATCAGCCCCAGCATTTT.

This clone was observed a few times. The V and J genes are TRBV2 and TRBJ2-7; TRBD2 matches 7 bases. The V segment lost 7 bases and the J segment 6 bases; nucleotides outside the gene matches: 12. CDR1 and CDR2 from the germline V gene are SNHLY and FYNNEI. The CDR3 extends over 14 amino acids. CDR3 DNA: TGTGCCAGCATTCTGACTAGCTCCTCTTCCGAGCAGTACTTC. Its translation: CASILTSSSSEQYF. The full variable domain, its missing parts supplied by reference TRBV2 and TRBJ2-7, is EPEVTQTPSHQVTQMGQEVILRCVPISNHLYFYWYRQILGQKVEFLVSFYNNEISEKSEIFDDQFSVERPDGSNFTLKIRSTKLEDSAMYFCASILTSSSSEQYFGPGTRLTVT.

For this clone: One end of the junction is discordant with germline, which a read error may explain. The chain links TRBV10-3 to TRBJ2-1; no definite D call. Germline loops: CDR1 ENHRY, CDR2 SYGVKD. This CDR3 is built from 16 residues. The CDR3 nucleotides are TGTGCCATCAGTGCCCACAAGTCATCAGGTAGATCTGAGAAGTTCTTC. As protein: CAISAHKSSGRSEKFF.